This T cell receptor (beta chain) was profiled in a study of T cell responses to AZD1222 COVID-19 vaccine. Concerning this clone itself: Its antigen is still unknown.

Deletions cut 0 bases from V and 2 bases from J, with 10 bases between. In germline, CDR1 is LGHNA, CDR2 YNFKEQ. This CDR3 has 15 residues. Study observations and caveats: Vaccine-associated CD4 TCRs spanned spike, dominant at 160-218 and 743-854. The study identified only five to seven AZD1222 recipients as seropositive at baseline.

This table comes from immunoSEQ multiplex PCR, and its TCRdb copy is limited to in-frame clones, with some not included. The data hold 55,000 to 65,000 clones, with about 83% observed a single time. The sequence was obtained from an adult who received the AZD1222 COVID-19 vaccine. The chain has TRBV4-2 and TRBJ1-2; D is perhaps TRBD1 (5 bases). Specimen: peripheral blood, collected 28 days after the second AZD1222 dose. In DNA form, the CDR3 reads TGTGCCAGCAGCCAAGAACATCGGGGCAACTATGGCTACACCTTC. Its protein product is CASSQEHRGNYGYTF.